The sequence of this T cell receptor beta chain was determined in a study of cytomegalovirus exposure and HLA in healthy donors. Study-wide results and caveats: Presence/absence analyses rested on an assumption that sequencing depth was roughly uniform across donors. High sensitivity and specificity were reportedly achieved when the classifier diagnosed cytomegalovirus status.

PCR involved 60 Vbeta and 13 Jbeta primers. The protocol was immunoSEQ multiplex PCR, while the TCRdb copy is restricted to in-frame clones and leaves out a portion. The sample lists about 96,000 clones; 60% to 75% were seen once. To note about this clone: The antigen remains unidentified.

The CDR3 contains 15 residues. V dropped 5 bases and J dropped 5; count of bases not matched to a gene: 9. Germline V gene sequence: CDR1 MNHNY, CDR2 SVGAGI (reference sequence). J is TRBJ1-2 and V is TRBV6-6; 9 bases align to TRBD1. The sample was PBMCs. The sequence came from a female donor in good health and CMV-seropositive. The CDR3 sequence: CASSHRDRDPYGYTF. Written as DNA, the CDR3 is TGTGCCAGCAGTCACCGGGACAGGGACCCTTATGGCTACACCTTC.